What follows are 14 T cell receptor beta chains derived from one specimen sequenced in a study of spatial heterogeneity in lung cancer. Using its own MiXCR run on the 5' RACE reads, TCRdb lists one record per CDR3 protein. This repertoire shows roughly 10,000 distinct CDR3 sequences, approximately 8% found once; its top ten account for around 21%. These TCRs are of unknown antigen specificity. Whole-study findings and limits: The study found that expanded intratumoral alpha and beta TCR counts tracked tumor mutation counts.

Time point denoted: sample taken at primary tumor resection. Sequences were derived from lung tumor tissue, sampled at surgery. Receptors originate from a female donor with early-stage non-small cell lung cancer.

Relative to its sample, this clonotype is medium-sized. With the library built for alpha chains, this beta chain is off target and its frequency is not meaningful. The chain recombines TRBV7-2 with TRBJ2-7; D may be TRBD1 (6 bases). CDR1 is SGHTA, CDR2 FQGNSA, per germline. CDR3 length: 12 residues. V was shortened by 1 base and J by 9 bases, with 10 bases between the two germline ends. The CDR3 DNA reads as TGTGCCAGCAGCTTAGTAACAGGGCCGCAGTACTTC. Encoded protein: CASSLVTGPQYF.

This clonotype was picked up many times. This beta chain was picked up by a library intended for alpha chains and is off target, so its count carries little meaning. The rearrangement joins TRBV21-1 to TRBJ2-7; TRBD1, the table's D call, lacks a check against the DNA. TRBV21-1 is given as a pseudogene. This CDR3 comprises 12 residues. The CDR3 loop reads CASSKRQGEQYF. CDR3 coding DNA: TGTGCCAGCAGCAAAAGGCAGGGCGAGCAGTACTTC.

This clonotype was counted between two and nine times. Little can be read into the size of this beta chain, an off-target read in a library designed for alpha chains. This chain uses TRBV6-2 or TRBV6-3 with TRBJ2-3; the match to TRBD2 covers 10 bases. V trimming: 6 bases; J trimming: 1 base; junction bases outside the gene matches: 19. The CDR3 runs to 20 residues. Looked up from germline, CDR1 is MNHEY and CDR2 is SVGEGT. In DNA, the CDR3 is TGTGCCAGCAGCTATTTGGTGGAGAAAGTGGGGACTAGCGGCACAGATACGCAGTATTTT. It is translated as CASSYLVEKVGTSGTDTQYF.

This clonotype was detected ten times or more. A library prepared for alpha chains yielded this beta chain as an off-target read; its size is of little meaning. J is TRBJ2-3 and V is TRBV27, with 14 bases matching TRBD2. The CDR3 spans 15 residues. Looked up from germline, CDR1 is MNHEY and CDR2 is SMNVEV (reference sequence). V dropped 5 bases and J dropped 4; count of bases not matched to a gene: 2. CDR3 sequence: CASSLTSGGADTQYF. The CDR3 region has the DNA TGTGCCAGCAGTCTGACTAGCGGGGGGGCAGATACGCAGTATTTT.

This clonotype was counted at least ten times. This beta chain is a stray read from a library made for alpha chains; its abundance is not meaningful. CDR3 coding DNA: TGTGCCAGCAGTGTCGGGGAAGAGACCCAGTACTTC. It specifies CASSVGEETQYF. This rearrangement joins TRBV28 to TRBJ2-5; possibly TRBD2 for D (5 bases). V was clipped by 5 bases and J by 3 bases, with 7 bases between them. This CDR3 is 12 amino acids long. From germline, CDR1 is MDHEN and CDR2 SYDVKM.

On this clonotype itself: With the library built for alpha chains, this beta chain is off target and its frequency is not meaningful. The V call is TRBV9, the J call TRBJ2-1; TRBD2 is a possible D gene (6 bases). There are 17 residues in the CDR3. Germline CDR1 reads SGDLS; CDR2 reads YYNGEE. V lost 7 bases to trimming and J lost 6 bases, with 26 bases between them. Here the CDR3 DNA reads TGTGCCAGCGGCGCTCCGCCGGGGACTCCATTGGCCAATGAGCAGTTCTTC. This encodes CASGAPPGTPLANEQFF.

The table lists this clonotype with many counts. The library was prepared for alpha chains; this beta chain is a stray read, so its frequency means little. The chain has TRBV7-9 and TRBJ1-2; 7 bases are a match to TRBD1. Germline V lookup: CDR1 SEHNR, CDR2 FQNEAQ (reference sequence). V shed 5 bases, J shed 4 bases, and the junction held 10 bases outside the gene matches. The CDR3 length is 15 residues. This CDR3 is CASSLKGGTAYGYTF. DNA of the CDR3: TGTGCCAGCAGCCTCAAAGGAGGGACAGCCTATGGCTACACCTTC.

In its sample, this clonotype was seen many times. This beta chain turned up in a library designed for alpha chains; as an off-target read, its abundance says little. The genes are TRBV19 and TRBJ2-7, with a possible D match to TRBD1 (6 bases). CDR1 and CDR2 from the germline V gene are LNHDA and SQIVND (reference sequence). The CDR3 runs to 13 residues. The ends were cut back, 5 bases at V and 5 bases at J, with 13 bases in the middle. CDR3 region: CASSPTSGDEQYF. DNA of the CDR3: TGTGCCAGTAGTCCCACTTCAGGGGACGAGCAGTACTTC.

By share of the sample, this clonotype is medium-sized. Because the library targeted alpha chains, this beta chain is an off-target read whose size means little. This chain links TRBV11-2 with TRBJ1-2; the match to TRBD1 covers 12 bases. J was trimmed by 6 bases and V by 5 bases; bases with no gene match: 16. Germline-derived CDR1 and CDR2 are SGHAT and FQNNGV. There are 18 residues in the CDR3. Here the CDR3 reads CASSPPSGTGGSLDGYTF. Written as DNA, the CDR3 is TGTGCCAGCAGCCCCCCCTCCGGGACAGGGGGCTCTCTGGATGGCTACACCTTC.

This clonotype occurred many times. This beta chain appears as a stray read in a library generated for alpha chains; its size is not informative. CDR3 bases: TGTGCCAGCAGCTTGCTAGCGGGGGGCACAGATACGCAGTATTTT. As protein: CASSLLAGGTDTQYF. The rearrangement links TRBV7-9 to TRBJ2-3, with 10 bases that match TRBD2. J gave up 1 base and V 3 bases, and 1 base lay outside the gene matches. The CDR3 is made up of 15 amino acids. Germline CDR1 SEHNR, CDR2 FQNEAQ (reference sequence).

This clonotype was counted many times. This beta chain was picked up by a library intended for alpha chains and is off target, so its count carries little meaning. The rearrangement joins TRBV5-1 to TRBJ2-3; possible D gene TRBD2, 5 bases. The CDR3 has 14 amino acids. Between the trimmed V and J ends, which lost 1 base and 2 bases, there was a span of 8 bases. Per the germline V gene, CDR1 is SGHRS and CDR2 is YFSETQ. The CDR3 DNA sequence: TGCGCCAGCAGCTTGAACGGGGTCACAGATACGCAGTATTTT. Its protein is CASSLNGVTDTQYF. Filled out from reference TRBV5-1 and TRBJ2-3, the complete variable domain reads KAGVTQTPRYLIKTRGQQVTLSCSPISGHRSVSWYQQTPGQGLQFLFEYFSETQRNKGNFPGRFSGRQFSNSRSEMNVSTLELGDSALYLCASSLNGVTDTQYFGPGTRLTVL.

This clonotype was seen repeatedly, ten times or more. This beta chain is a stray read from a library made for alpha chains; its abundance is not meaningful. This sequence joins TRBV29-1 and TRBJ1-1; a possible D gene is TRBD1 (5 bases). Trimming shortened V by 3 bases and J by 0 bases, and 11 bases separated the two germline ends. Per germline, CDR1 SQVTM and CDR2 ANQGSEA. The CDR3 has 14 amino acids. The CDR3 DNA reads TGCAGCGTTGATTGGTGGACAATGAACACTGAAGCTTTCTTT. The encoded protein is CSVDWWTMNTEAFF.

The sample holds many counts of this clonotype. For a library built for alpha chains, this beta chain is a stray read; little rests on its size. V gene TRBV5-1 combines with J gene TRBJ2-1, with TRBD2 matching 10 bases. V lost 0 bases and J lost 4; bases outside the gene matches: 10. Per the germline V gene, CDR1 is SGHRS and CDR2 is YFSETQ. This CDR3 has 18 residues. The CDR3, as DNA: TGCGCCAGCAGCTTGGGGGGGTTGCGGACTAGCGGTTACAATGAGCAGTTCTTC. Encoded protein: CASSLGGLRTSGYNEQFF.

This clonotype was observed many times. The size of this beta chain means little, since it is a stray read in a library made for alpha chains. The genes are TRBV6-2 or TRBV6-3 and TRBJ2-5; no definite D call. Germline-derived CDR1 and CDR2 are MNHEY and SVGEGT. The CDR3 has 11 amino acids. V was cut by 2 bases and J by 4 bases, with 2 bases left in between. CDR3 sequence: CASSYGETQYF. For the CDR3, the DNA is TGTGCCAGCAGTTACGGAGAGACCCAGTACTTC.